This TCR beta chain was found in a study of T cells after yellow fever vaccination. Findings and limits, study-wide: Researchers cautioned that FACS-sorted repertoires could harbor abundant clonotypes contaminating from the bulk population. Of the clonotypes, a small share occurred in both CD4 and CD8 compartments. The study found a weaker secondary response that peaked faster, day 5 versus 15.

This clonotype was counted ten times or more. Its antigen is unidentified. As TCR cDNA was made by 5'RACE template switching, a universal primer site and UMIs were added. TCRdb fed the 5' RACE reads into MiXCR, producing one record per CDR3 protein. The sample has 90,000 to 130,000 distinct CDR3 sequences, roughly 8.9% seen once. The V gene end was trimmed by 5 bases and the J gene end by 2 bases; junction bases not matched to a gene: 9. This CDR3 has 15 residues. The germline V gene encodes CDR1 MDHEN and CDR2 SYDVKM. Sequenced material: CD8+ T cells sorted from PBMCs, taken 45 days after the yellow fever booster vaccination. This receptor was obtained from a man aged 30 to 39 who received the YFV17D yellow fever vaccine. The chain links TRBV28 to TRBJ2-7; 7 bases are a match to TRBD2. The CDR3: CASSTRRAGPYEQYF. CDR3 DNA: TGTGCCAGCAGTACACGACGAGCGGGACCCTACGAGCAGTACTTC.